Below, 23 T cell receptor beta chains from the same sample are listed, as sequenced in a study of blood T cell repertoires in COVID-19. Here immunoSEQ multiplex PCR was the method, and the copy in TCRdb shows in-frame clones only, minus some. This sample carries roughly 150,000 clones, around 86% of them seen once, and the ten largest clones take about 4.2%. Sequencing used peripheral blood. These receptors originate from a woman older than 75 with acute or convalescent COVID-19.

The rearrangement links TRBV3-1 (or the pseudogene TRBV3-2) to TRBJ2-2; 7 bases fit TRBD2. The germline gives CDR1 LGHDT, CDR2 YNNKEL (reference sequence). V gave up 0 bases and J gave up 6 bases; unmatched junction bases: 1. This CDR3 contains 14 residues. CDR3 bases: TGTGCCAGCAGCCAAGAGGGGGGGGCCGGGGAGCTGTTTTTT. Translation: CASSQEGGAGELFF.

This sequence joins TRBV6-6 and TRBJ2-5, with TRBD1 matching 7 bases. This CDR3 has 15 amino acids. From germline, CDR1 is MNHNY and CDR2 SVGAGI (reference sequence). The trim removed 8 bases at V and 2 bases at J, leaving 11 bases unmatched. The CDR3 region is CASGSTGTAQETQYF. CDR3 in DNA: TGTGCCAGCGGGTCAACCGGGACAGCACAAGAGACCCAGTACTTC.

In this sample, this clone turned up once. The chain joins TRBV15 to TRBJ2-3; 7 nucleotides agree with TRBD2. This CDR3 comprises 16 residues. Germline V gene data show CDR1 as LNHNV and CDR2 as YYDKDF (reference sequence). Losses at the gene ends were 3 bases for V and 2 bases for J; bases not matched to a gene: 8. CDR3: CATSREAGSNTDTQYF. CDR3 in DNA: TGTGCCACCAGCAGGGAAGCGGGGTCCAACACAGATACGCAGTATTTT. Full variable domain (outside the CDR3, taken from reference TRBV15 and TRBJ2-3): DAMVIQNPRYQVTQFGKPVTLSCSQTLNHNVMYWYQQKSSQAPKLLFHYYDKDFNNEADTPDNFQSRRPNTSFCFLDIRSPGLGDTAMYLCATSREAGSNTDTQYFGPGTRLTVL.

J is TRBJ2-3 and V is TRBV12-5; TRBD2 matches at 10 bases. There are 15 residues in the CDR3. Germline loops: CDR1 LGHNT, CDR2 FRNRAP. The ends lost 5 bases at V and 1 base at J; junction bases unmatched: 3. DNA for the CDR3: TGTGCTAGTGGTCCTGGGACTAGCGGCACAGATACGCAGTATTTT. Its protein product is CASGPGTSGTDTQYF.

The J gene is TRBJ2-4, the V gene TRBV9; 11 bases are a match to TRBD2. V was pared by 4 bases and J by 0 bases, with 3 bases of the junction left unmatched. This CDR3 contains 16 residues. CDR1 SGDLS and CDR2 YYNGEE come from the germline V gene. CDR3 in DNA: TGTGCCAGCAGCCCAACTAGCGGGGGAGCCAAAAACATTCAGTACTTC. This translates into CASSPTSGGAKNIQYF.

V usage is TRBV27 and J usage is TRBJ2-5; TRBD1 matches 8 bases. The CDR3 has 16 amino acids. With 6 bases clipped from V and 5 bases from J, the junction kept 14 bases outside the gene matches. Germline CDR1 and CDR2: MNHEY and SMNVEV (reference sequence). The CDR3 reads CASRLIGQGGRETQYF. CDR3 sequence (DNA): TGTGCCAGCAGACTCATCGGACAGGGAGGCAGGGAGACCCAGTACTTC.

The CDR3 region is CASRRQSAGNQPQHF. CDR3 bases: TGTGCCAGCAGAAGACAGAGTGCCGGCAATCAGCCCCAGCATTTT. The V and J genes are TRBV6-5 and TRBJ1-5, with D tentatively TRBD1 (5 bases). The CDR3 sequence is 15 residues long. Looked up from germline, CDR1 is MNHEY and CDR2 is SVGAGI. Trimming took off 6 bases at V and 2 bases at J, with 14 bases between the two ends.

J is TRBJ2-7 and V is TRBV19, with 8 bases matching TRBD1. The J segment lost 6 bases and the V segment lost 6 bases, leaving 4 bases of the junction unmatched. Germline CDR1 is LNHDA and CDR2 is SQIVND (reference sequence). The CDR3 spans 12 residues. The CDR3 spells CASSPGGGEQYF. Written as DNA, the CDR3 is TGTGCCAGTAGCCCAGGGGGCGGCGAGCAGTACTTC.

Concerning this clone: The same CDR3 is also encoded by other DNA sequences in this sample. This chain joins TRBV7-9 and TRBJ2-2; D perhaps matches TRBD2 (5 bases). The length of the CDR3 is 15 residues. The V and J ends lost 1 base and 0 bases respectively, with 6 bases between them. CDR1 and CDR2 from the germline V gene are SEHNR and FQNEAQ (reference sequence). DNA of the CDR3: TGTGCCAGCAGCTTAGGAGCGGCGAACACCGGGGAGCTGTTTTTT. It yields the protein CASSLGAANTGELFF.

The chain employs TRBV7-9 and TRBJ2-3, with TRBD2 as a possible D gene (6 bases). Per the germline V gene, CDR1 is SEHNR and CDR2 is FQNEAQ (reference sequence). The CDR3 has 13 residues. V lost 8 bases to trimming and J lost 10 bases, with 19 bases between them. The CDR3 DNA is TGTGCCAGCGACAACACGGCGGGGTTAGCGCAGTATTTT. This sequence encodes CASDNTAGLAQYF.

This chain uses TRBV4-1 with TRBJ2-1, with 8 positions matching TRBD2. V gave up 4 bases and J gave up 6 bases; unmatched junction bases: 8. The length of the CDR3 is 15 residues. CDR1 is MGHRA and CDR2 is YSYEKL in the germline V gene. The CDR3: CASSLQRGLRNEQFF. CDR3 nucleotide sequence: TGCGCCAGCAGCCTTCAGCGGGGGTTGCGCAATGAGCAGTTCTTC.

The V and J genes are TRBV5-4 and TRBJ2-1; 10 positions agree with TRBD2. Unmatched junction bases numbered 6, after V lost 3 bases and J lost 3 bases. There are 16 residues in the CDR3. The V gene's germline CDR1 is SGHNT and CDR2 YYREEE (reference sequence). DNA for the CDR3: TGTGCCAGCAGCTCGACGTTAGCGGGAGGCTACAATGAGCAGTTCTTC. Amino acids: CASSSTLAGGYNEQFF. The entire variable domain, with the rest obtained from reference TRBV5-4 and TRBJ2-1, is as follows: ETGVTQSPTHLIKTRGQQVTLRCSSQSGHNTVSWYQQALGQGPQFIFQYYREEENGRGNFPPRFSGLQFPNYSSELNVNALELDDSALYLCASSSTLAGGYNEQFFGPGTRLTVL.

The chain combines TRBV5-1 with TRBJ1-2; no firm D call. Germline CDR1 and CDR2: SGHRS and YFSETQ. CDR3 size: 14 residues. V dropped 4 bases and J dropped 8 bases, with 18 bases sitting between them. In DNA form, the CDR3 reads TGCGCCAGCAGCCAGGTCGGAGGGAGTATCGGCTACACCTTC. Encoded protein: CASSQVGGSIGYTF. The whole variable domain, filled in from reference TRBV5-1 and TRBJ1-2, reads KAGVTQTPRYLIKTRGQQVTLSCSPISGHRSVSWYQQTPGQGLQFLFEYFSETQRNKGNFPGRFSGRQFSNSRSEMNVSTLELGDSALYLCASSQVGGSIGYTFGSGTRLTVV.

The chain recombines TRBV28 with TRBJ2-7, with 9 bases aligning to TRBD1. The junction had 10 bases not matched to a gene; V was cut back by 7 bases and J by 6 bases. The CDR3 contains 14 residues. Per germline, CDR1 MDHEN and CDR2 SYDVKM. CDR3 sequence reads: CASTGDRAAREQYF. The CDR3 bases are TGTGCCAGCACCGGGGACAGGGCCGCCCGCGAGCAGTACTTC.

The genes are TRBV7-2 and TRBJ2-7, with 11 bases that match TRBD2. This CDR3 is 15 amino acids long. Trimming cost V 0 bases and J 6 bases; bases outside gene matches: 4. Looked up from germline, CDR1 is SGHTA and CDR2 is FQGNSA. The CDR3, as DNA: TGTGCCAGCAGCTTAGCGATTAGCGGGAGGGGCGAGCAGTACTTC. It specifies CASSLAISGRGEQYF.

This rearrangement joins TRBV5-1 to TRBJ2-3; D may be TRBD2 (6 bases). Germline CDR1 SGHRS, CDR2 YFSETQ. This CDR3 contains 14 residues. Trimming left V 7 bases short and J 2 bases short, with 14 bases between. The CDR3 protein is CASGVSGFTDTQYF. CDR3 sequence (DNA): TGCGCCAGCGGCGTTAGCGGATTCACAGATACGCAGTATTTT. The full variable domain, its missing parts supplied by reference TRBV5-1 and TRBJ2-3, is KAGVTQTPRYLIKTRGQQVTLSCSPISGHRSVSWYQQTPGQGLQFLFEYFSETQRNKGNFPGRFSGRQFSNSRSEMNVSTLELGDSALYLCASGVSGFTDTQYFGPGTRLTVL.

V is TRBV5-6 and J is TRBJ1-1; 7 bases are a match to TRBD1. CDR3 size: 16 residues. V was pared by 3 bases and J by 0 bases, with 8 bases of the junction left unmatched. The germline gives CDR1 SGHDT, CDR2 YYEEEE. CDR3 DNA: TGTGCCAGCAGCTGGGGGGACAGCCGAATGAACACTGAAGCTTTCTTT. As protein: CASSWGDSRMNTEAFF. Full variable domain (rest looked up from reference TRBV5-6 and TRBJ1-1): DAGVTQSPTHLIKTRGQQVTLRCSPKSGHDTVSWYQQALGQGPQFIFQYYEEEERQRGNFPDRFSGHQFPNYSSELNVNALLLGDSALYLCASSWGDSRMNTEAFFGQGTRLTVV.

CDR3 DNA: TGTGCCAGCAGCTTAGAGGTGGGCAGAATAGCCAAAAACATTCAGTACTTC. It translates to CASSLEVGRIAKNIQYF. This chain links TRBV7-6 with TRBJ2-4; D is undetermined. CDR1 is SGHVS and CDR2 is FNYEAQ in the germline V gene. The CDR3 sequence is 17 residues long. Trimming pared 1 base from V and 0 bases from J, leaving 13 bases between.

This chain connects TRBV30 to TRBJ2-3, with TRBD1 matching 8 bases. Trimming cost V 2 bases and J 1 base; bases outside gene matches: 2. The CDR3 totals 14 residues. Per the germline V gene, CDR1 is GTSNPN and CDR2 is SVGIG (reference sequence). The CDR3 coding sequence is TGTGCCTGGAGTTGGGGACAGGGCACAGATACGCAGTATTTT. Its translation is CAWSWGQGTDTQYF.

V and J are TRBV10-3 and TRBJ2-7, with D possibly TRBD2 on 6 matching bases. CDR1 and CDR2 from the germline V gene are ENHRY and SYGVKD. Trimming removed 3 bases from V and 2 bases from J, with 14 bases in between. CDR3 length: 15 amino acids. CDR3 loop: CAISEPGTRPYEQYF. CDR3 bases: TGTGCCATCAGTGAACCCGGGACTCGTCCCTACGAGCAGTACTTC.

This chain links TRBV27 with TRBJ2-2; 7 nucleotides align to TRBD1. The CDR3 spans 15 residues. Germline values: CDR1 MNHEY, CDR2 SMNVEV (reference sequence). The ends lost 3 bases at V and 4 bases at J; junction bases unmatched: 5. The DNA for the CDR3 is TGTGCCAGCAGTTTCAGGGGGTCGGGCACCGGGGAGCTGTTTTTT. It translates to CASSFRGSGTGELFF.

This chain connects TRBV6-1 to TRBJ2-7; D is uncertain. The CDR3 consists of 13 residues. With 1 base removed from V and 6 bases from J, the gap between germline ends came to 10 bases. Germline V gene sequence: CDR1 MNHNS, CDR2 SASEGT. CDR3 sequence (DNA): TGTGCCAGCAGTGAAGGTGTCTCCCGCGAGCAGTACTTC. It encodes CASSEGVSREQYF.

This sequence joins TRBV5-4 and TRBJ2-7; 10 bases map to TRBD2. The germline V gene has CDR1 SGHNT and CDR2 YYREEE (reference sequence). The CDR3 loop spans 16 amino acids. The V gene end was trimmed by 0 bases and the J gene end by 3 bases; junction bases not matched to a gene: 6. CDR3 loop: CASSLGVAGGYYEQYF. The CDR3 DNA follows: TGTGCCAGCAGCTTGGGGGTAGCGGGAGGCTACTACGAGCAGTACTTC.